Described below is a single TCR beta chain sequence and its context. CDR3 length equals 16 residues. V lost 7 bases, J lost 8 bases, and 15 bases stayed unmatched. In germline, CDR1 is SGHTA, CDR2 FQGNSA. The data stem from a study of T cell changes during pregnancy in multiple sclerosis. The method was immunoSEQ multiplex PCR; TCRdb's version includes in-frame clones alone and lacks a portion of them. The sample has approximately 66,000 clones, 80% to 95% seen once. Sequencing was performed on peripheral blood, taken in the third trimester of pregnancy. This receptor was obtained from a female donor in good health, enrolled as a control in a pregnancy study. V is TRBV7-2 and J is TRBJ2-1, with 9 bases identical to TRBD1. CDR3 sequence: CASTRLVGQGRDEQFF. CDR3 DNA: TGTGCCAGCACCCGCTTGGTGGGACAGGGAAGGGATGAGCAGTTCTTC.